A single sample is the source of the 23 T cell receptor beta chains below, sequenced in a study of blood T cell repertoires in COVID-19. Sequenced by immunoSEQ multiplex PCR; TCRdb stores in-frame clones only, minus some. The table has fewer than 250,000 clones, roughly nine tenths seen once. The sample consisted of PBMCs or T cells enriched from blood (not recorded which). These receptor sequences come from a woman in her late teens or twenties who had recovered from COVID-19.

The V gene is TRBV6-6, the J gene TRBJ2-2, with TRBD1 matching over 9 bases. Germline-derived CDR1 and CDR2 are MNHNY and SVGAGI (reference sequence). V gave up 5 bases and J gave up 6 bases; unmatched junction bases: 10. CDR3 size: 16 residues. The CDR3 coding sequence is TGTGCCAGCAGTCTATCCGGGACAGGGCTCGCCGGGGAGCTGTTTTTT. This encodes CASSLSGTGLAGELFF.

V is TRBV9 and J is TRBJ2-1; TRBD2 aligns across 12 bases. The CDR3 sequence is 15 residues long. J gave up 8 bases and V 4 bases, and 7 bases lay outside the gene matches. Germline values: CDR1 SGDLS, CDR2 YYNGEE. CDR3 DNA sequence: TGTGCCAGCAGCTACACTAGCGGGGGGATAGATGAGCAGTTCTTC. Amino acids: CASSYTSGGIDEQFF. The whole variable domain, filled in from reference TRBV9 and TRBJ2-1, reads DSGVTQTPKHLITATGQRVTLRCSPRSGDLSVYWYQQSLDQGLQFLIQYYNGEERAKGNILERFSAQQFPDLHSELNLSSLELGDSALYFCASSYTSGGIDEQFFGPGTRLTVL.

The chain carries TRBV6-6 and TRBJ2-6; tentative D call: TRBD2 (5 bases). This CDR3 is 12 amino acids long. The germline V gene has CDR1 MNHNY and CDR2 SVGAGI (reference sequence). V was shortened by 10 bases and J by 2 bases, with 6 bases between the two germline ends. The CDR3 DNA reads TGTGCCATACTAGCTGGGGCCAACGTCCTGACTTTC. Translating gives CAILAGANVLTF.

This clone appeared a single time. The gene calls are TRBV2 and TRBJ2-3; perhaps TRBD1 as D (6 bases). The germline CDR1 and CDR2 sequences are SNHLY and FYNNEI. The CDR3 covers 14 residues. The ends were cut back, 10 bases at V and 2 bases at J, with 16 bases in the middle. The CDR3 DNA follows: TGTGCCACACGAGGAGGACAGCTCACAGATACGCAGTATTTT. Residues: CATRGGQLTDTQYF.

This clone was detected once. The J gene is TRBJ1-4, the V gene TRBV15; D remains unclear. This CDR3 is 15 amino acids long. V shed 0 bases and J shed 1 base, with 6 bases lying between them. Germline assignment: CDR1 LNHNV and CDR2 YYDKDF (reference sequence). CDR3 DNA sequence: TGTGCCACCAGCAGAGACGGGAAAACTAATGAAAAACTGTTTTTT. This translates into CATSRDGKTNEKLFF.

This clone was observed once. J is TRBJ2-3 and V is TRBV24-1, with a weak D call TRBD1 (6 bases). Trimming pared 5 bases from V and 3 bases from J, leaving 14 bases between. The germline gives CDR1 KGHDR, CDR2 SFDVKD. The CDR3 totals 15 residues. In DNA form, the CDR3 reads TGTGCCACCAGTGTACAGGGTGGTGGTACAGATACGCAGTATTTT. This translates into CATSVQGGGTDTQYF.

J is TRBJ1-5 and V is TRBV4-1; tentative D call: TRBD1 (5 bases). This CDR3 contains 16 residues. Germline CDR1 is MGHRA and CDR2 is YSYEKL. Deletions cut 2 bases from V and 1 base from J, with 12 bases between. CDR3 coding DNA: TGCGCCAGCAGCCAACCCTCGGGACTCAGCAATCAGCCCCAGCATTTT. It encodes CASSQPSGLSNQPQHF.

V usage is TRBV19 and J usage is TRBJ1-6, with 7 positions matching TRBD1. After removal of 8 bases from V and 6 bases from J, the junction contained 7 bases not matched to a gene. The CDR3 is 14 residues long. CDR1 LNHDA and CDR2 SQIVND come from the germline V gene (reference sequence). DNA of the CDR3: TGTGCCAGTGTTAAAGGACAGGTTAATTCACCCCTCCACTTT. This sequence encodes CASVKGQVNSPLHF.

The CDR3 nucleotides read TGTGCCACCTTGGCGGGGAGCGGTTATGGCTACACCTTC. Its translation: CATLAGSGYGYTF. The V and J genes are TRBV12-3 or TRBV12-4 and TRBJ1-2; D is unresolved. The CDR3 contains 13 residues. Trimming stripped 10 bases from V and 5 bases from J, with 17 bases between.

V usage is TRBV9 and J usage is TRBJ2-5; D may be TRBD2 (6 bases). This CDR3 has 15 amino acids. CDR1 is SGDLS and CDR2 is YYNGEE in the germline V gene. The V gene lost 0 bases and the J gene lost 5 bases, with 14 bases spanning the gap. The CDR3 spells CASSVDSGVTETQYF. Here the CDR3 DNA reads TGTGCCAGCAGCGTAGATTCGGGGGTCACCGAGACCCAGTACTTC.

The V and J genes are TRBV5-1 and TRBJ1-3; D unresolved. Between the trimmed V and J ends, which lost 5 bases and 0 bases, there was a span of 6 bases. CDR1 and CDR2 (germline): SGHRS, YFSETQ. This CDR3 is 13 amino acids long. The CDR3 reads CASSSSSGNTIYF. For the CDR3, the DNA is TGCGCCAGCAGTTCGAGCTCTGGAAACACCATATATTTT.

This clone was observed once. The V and J genes are TRBV30 and TRBJ1-2; D possibly corresponds to TRBD1 (5 bases). The ends were cut back, 3 bases at V and 5 bases at J, with 16 bases in the middle. CDR1 GTSNPN and CDR2 SVGIG come from the germline V gene (reference sequence). This CDR3 has 14 amino acids. CDR3 residues: CAWRERGVFYGYTF. CDR3 in DNA: TGTGCCTGGAGAGAAAGGGGCGTCTTTTATGGCTACACCTTC.

This chain connects TRBV5-6 to TRBJ1-5, with D unclear. The CDR3 has 15 residues. CDR1 and CDR2 from the germline V gene are SGHDT and YYEEEE. The ends were cut back, 2 bases at V and 0 bases at J, with 9 bases in the middle. The CDR3 loop reads CASSLAGSSNQPQHF. The DNA for the CDR3 is TGTGCCAGCAGCTTAGCTGGGAGTAGCAATCAGCCCCAGCATTTT.

The V gene is TRBV19, the J gene TRBJ1-1; 8 bases are a match to TRBD1. Germline assignment: CDR1 LNHDA and CDR2 SQIVND (reference sequence). Trimming took 6 bases from V and 1 from J; bases not matched to a gene: 4. This CDR3 spans 14 amino acids. The CDR3 nucleotides are TGTGCCAGTAGACGGGACAGGACGAACACTGAAGCTTTCTTT. It is translated as CASRRDRTNTEAFF.

The J gene is TRBJ1-4, the V gene TRBV7-9; D is perhaps TRBD1 (6 bases). The germline V gene has CDR1 SEHNR and CDR2 FQNEAQ (reference sequence). With 1 base removed from V and 5 bases from J, the gap between germline ends came to 14 bases. The CDR3 is 16 residues long. In DNA form, the CDR3 reads TGTGCCAGCAGCTTAGGATTGGGGGCAGAGAATGAAAAACTGTTTTTT. Its translation is CASSLGLGAENEKLFF.

The chain joins TRBV15 to TRBJ1-1; weak D call: TRBD1 (6 bases). Germline-derived CDR1 and CDR2 are LNHNV and YYDKDF (reference sequence). V dropped 8 bases and J dropped 5 bases, with 15 bases sitting between them. The CDR3 contains 13 residues. The CDR3 DNA reads TGTGCCACCGCGGGGGGGGGCCGAACTGAAGCTTTCTTT. Its translation: CATAGGGRTEAFF.

The V gene is TRBV28, the J gene TRBJ2-7; no definite D call. CDR1 and CDR2 from the germline V gene are MDHEN and SYDVKM. V was pared by 4 bases and J by 7 bases, with 8 bases between. This CDR3 contains 11 residues. For the CDR3, the DNA is TGTGCCAGCAGTTCCGGCGGAGAGCAGTACTTC. Its protein is CASSSGGEQYF.

About this clone itself: The same CDR3 can be traced to other DNA sequences in this sample. The chain employs TRBV5-1 and TRBJ1-1, with 7 positions matching TRBD1. The junction had 1 base not matched to a gene; V was cut back by 0 bases and J by 2 bases. Per the germline V gene, CDR1 is SGHRS and CDR2 is YFSETQ. The CDR3 runs to 14 residues. CDR3 nucleotide sequence: TGCGCCAGCAGCTTGGACAGGGGAAACACTGAAGCTTTCTTT. The encoded protein is CASSLDRGNTEAFF.

Here the CDR3 reads CASSLDGQTLETQYF. CDR3 bases: TGCGCCAGCAGCTTGGATGGGCAGACCCTAGAGACCCAGTACTTC. The rearrangement uses TRBV5-1 and TRBJ2-5; no clear D. This CDR3 region has 15 residues. Looked up from germline, CDR1 is SGHRS and CDR2 is YFSETQ. The V and J ends lost 0 bases and 4 bases respectively, with 13 bases between them.

This clone has just one count. V gene TRBV4-2 combines with J gene TRBJ1-1; D not resolved. Germline assignment: CDR1 LGHNA and CDR2 YNFKEQ. The CDR3 extends over 15 amino acids. V was trimmed by 0 bases and J by 11 bases, leaving 19 bases between them. The CDR3 loop reads CASSQDSDGSKFAFF. CDR3 nucleotide sequence: TGTGCCAGCAGCCAAGATTCCGACGGGTCCAAATTTGCTTTCTTT.

The chain has TRBV7-2 and TRBJ2-1, with D maybe TRBD2 (6 bases). Trimming removed 2 bases from V and 7 bases from J, with 18 bases in between. The CDR3 sequence is 16 residues long. Germline CDR1 is SGHTA and CDR2 is FQGNSA. CDR3 nucleotides: TGTGCCAGCAGCTTAAACTGGGCGGCTGGGGGGAATGAGCAGTTCTTC. Protein product: CASSLNWAAGGNEQFF.

For the CDR3, the DNA is TGTGCCAGCAGCCAAGGGGACAGGGTGACAGATACGCAGTATTTT. It encodes CASSQGDRVTDTQYF. The rearrangement uses TRBV3-1 (or the pseudogene TRBV3-2) and TRBJ2-3; TRBD1 aligns across 9 bases. CDR3 length equals 15 residues. Germline V CDR1 and CDR2: LGHDT, YNNKEL (reference sequence). V lost 1 base, J lost 3 bases, and 2 bases stayed unmatched.

This clone was detected only once. The J gene is TRBJ1-1, the V gene TRBV9; weak D call: TRBD1 (6 bases). The germline CDR1 and CDR2 sequences are SGDLS and YYNGEE. V was pared by 4 bases and J by 6 bases, with 19 bases between. This CDR3 comprises 15 residues. CDR3: CASSPSSGGTAEAFF. CDR3 bases: TGTGCCAGCAGCCCGAGCTCTGGGGGCACAGCTGAAGCTTTCTTT.